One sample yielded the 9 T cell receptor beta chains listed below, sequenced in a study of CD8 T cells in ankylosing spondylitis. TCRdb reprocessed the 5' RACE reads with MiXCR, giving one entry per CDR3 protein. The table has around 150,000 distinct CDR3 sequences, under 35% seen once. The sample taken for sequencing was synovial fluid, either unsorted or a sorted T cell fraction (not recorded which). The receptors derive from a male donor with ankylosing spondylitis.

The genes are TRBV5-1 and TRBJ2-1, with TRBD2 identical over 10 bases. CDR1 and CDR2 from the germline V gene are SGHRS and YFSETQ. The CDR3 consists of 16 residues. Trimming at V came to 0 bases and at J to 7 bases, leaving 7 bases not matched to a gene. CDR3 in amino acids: CASSLVTSGTNNEQFF. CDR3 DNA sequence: TGCGCCAGCAGCTTGGTAACTAGCGGGACAAATAATGAGCAGTTCTTC.

The CDR3 loop reads CATGAQGNEQFF. DNA for the CDR3: TGTGCCACCGGGGCTCAGGGGAATGAGCAGTTCTTC. The chain combines TRBV6-6 with TRBJ2-1; D may be TRBD1 (6 bases). V lost 10 bases and J lost 7, with 14 bases in between. CDR1 and CDR2 from the germline V gene are MNHNY and SVGAGI (reference sequence). The CDR3 loop spans 12 amino acids.

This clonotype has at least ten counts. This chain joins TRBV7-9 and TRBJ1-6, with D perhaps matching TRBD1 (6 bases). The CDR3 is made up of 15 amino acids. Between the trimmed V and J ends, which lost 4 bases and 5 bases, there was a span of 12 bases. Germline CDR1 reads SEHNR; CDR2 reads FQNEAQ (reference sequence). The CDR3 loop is CASSYRDGNNSPLHF. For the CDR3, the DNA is TGTGCCAGCAGCTACAGGGACGGGAATAATTCACCCCTCCACTTT.

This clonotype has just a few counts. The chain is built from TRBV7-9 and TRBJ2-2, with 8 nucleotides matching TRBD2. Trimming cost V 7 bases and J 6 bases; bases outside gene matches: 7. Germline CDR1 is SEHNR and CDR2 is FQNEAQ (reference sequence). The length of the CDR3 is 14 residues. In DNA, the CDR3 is TGTGCCAGCACCCTAGCGGGCAGCCCCGGGGAGCTGTTTTTT. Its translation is CASTLAGSPGELFF.

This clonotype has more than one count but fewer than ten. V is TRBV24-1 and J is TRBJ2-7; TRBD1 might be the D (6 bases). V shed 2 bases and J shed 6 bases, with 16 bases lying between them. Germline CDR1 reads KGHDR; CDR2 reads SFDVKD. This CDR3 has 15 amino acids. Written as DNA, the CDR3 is TGTGCCACCAGTGATTCCACGTCACAGGGCCTCGAGCAGTACTTC. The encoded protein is CATSDSTSQGLEQYF.

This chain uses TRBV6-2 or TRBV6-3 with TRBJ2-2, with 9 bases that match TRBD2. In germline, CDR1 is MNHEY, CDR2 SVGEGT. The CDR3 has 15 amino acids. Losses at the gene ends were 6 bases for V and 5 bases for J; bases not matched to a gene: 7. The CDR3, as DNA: TGTGCCAGCAGAGCGAGCGGGGGGCCTACCGGGGAGCTGTTTTTT. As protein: CASRASGGPTGELFF.

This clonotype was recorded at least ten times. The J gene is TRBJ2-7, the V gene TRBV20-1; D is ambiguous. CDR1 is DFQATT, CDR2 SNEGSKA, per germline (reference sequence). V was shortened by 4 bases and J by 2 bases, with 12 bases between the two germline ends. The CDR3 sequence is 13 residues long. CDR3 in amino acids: CSATLAYTYEQYF. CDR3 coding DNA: TGCAGTGCTACTTTGGCCTACACCTACGAGCAGTACTTC.

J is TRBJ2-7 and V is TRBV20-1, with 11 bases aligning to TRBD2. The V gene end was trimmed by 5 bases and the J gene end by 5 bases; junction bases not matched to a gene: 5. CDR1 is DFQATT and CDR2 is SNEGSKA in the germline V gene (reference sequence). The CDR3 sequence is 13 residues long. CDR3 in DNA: TGCAGTGCTGGGGGACTAGCGGTCCACGAGCAGTACTTC. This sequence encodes CSAGGLAVHEQYF.

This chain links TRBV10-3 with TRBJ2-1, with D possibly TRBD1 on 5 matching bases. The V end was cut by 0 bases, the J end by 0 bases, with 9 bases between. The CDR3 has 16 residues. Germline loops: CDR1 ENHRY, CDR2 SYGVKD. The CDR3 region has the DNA TGTGCCATCAGTGAGTCGGACACGTCCTCCTACAATGAGCAGTTCTTC. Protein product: CAISESDTSSYNEQFF.